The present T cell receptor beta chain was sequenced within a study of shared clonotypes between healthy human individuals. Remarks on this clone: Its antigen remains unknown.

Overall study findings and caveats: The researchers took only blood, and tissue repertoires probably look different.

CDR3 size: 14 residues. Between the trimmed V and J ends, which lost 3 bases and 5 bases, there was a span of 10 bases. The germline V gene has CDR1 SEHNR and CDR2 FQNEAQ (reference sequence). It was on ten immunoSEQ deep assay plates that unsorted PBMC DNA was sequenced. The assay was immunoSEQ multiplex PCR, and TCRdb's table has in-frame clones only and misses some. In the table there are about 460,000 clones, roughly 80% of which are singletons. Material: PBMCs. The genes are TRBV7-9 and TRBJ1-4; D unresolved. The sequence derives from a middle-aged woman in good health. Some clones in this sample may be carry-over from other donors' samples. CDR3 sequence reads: CASSLSQTNEKLFF. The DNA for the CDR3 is TGTGCCAGCAGCTTGAGTCAGACAAATGAAAAACTGTTTTTT.